Each of the 15 T cell receptor beta chains below was sequenced from the same sample in a study of T cells after yellow fever vaccination. TCRdb used MiXCR to reprocess the 5' RACE reads, holding one entry per CDR3 protein. The profile shows approximately 300,000 distinct CDR3 sequences, about 6.9% of them singletons. The starting material was PBMCs, obtained 45 days after the first yellow fever vaccination. Receptors originate from a man aged 18 to 29 who received the YFV17D yellow fever vaccine.

This clonotype was seen many times. CDR3 coding DNA: TGCAGCGTTGTCCCAGGGGCGGGGGGACGGCAGTTCTTC. It translates to CSVVPGAGGRQFF. The V call is TRBV29-1, the J call TRBJ2-1, with 8 bases lining up with TRBD2. Trimming removed 4 bases from V and 12 bases from J; junction bases left unmatched: 11. Germline V CDR1 and CDR2: SQVTM, ANQGSEA. The CDR3 consists of 13 residues.

This clonotype came up many times. This chain uses TRBV20-1 with TRBJ2-1, with D hard to call. CDR1 DFQATT and CDR2 SNEGSKA come from the germline V gene (reference sequence). The V end lost 0 bases, the J end lost 10 bases, and 13 bases lay between the germline ends. CDR3 length: 13 amino acids. The CDR3 spells CSARDRSEVEQFF. In nucleotides, the CDR3 is TGCAGTGCTAGAGATAGGTCAGAAGTAGAGCAGTTCTTC.

In this sample, this clonotype turned up many times. The chain uses TRBV11-2 and TRBJ2-3, with a possible D match to TRBD1 (5 bases). The CDR3 totals 15 residues. The V gene lost 0 bases and the J gene lost 3 bases, with 10 bases spanning the gap. Germline V gene sequence: CDR1 SGHAT, CDR2 FQNNGV. The CDR3 loop is CASSLDGARTDTQYF. The CDR3 DNA reads as TGTGCCAGCAGCTTAGATGGGGCGCGAACAGATACGCAGTATTTT.

The chain couples TRBV20-1 to TRBJ1-4; the D is unclear. V was trimmed by 0 bases and J by 4 bases, leaving 9 bases between them. CDR1 DFQATT and CDR2 SNEGSKA come from the germline V gene (reference sequence). The CDR3 spans 14 residues. This CDR3 is CSARDYGGNEKLFF. The DNA of the CDR3 is TGCAGTGCTAGAGATTATGGCGGTAATGAAAAACTGTTTTTT.

This clonotype was seen ten or more times. The J gene is TRBJ2-5, the V gene TRBV7-2; tentatively, D is TRBD2 (5 bases). The CDR3 loop spans 14 amino acids. Germline loops: CDR1 SGHTA, CDR2 FQGNSA. Deletions cut 5 bases from V and 1 base from J, with 11 bases between. CDR3 region: CASSPSGSQETQYF. Here the CDR3 DNA reads TGTGCCAGCAGCCCCAGCGGAAGCCAAGAGACCCAGTACTTC.

This clonotype was counted a few times. The chain recombines TRBV7-3 with TRBJ2-5, with D perhaps being TRBD1 or TRBD2 (5 bases each). V was trimmed by 5 bases and J by 5 bases, leaving 15 bases between them. Germline CDR1 is SGHTA and CDR2 is FQGTGA. This CDR3 contains 14 residues. The CDR3: CASSPGRGRETQYF. CDR3 in DNA: TGTGCCAGCAGCCCGGGACGCGGCCGGGAGACCCAGTACTTC.

This clonotype was detected many times. This chain joins TRBV28 and TRBJ2-7, with D perhaps matching TRBD2 (7 bases). V was pared by 7 bases and J by 4 bases, with 17 bases between. The V gene's germline CDR1 is MDHEN and CDR2 SYDVKM. This CDR3 is built from 14 residues. CDR3 loop: CASTMGGTPYEQYV. In DNA form, the CDR3 reads TGTGCCAGCACGATGGGAGGGACACCTTACGAGCAGTACGTC.

This chain links TRBV5-1 with TRBJ2-7, with D possibly matching TRBD1 (5 bases). V lost 4 bases, J lost 5 bases, and 13 bases lay in between. Germline assignment: CDR1 SGHRS and CDR2 YFSETQ. The CDR3 length is 13 residues. CDR3: CASSTRVFDEQYF. CDR3 sequence (DNA): TGCGCCAGCAGCACCAGGGTTTTTGACGAGCAGTACTTC.

In this sample, this clonotype turned up a few times. This chain uses TRBV27 with TRBJ1-6; a weak D match, TRBD1 (6 bases). Per germline, CDR1 MNHEY and CDR2 SMNVEV (reference sequence). This CDR3 region has 18 residues. The V gene lost 5 bases and the J gene lost 0 bases, with 17 bases spanning the gap. CDR3 sequence: CASSPRGQSPSYNSPLHF. The DNA for the CDR3 is TGTGCCAGCAGTCCCCGCGGACAGTCTCCCTCCTATAATTCACCCCTCCACTTT.

The chain carries TRBV21-1 and TRBJ2-7; the D call of TRBD1 is as the table states it, not checked on the DNA. TRBV21-1 is a recognized pseudogene. The CDR3 is 13 residues long. The CDR3 DNA reads TGTGCCAGCGACCGGGACATACCCTACGAGCAGTACGTC. It encodes CASDRDIPYEQYV.

This clonotype appeared a few times. CDR3 protein: CAWLRWGNTEAFF. DNA of the CDR3: TGTGCCTGGCTGAGGTGGGGGAACACTGAAGCTTTCTTT. The chain carries TRBV30 and TRBJ1-1; D is unresolved. The CDR3 totals 13 residues. V was trimmed by 5 bases and J by 1 base, leaving 11 bases between them. Per germline, CDR1 GTSNPN and CDR2 SVGIG (reference sequence). The full variable domain, its missing parts supplied by reference TRBV30 and TRBJ1-1, is SQTIHQWPATLVQPVGSPLSLECTVEGTSNPNLYWYRQAAGRGLQLLFYSVGIGQISSEVPQNLSASRPQDRQFILSSKKLLLSDSGFYLCAWLRWGNTEAFFGQGTRLTVV.

This chain uses TRBV5-4 with TRBJ2-2; the D is unclear. CDR3 length equals 16 residues. Trimming left V 0 bases short and J 3 bases short, with 12 bases between. Germline V gene lookup returns CDR1 SGHNT and CDR2 YYREEE (reference sequence). In DNA, the CDR3 is TGTGCCAGCAGCTTGGGACCGAAGGCGGACACCGGGGAGCTGTTTTTT. It yields the protein CASSLGPKADTGELFF.

This clonotype turned up a few times. The rearrangement joins TRBV28 to TRBJ2-1; 7 nucleotides align to TRBD2. The CDR3 contains 16 residues. The germline V gene encodes CDR1 MDHEN and CDR2 SYDVKM. V was pared by 3 bases and J by 4 bases, with 9 bases of the junction left unmatched. The CDR3 reads CASSFEAGVTYNEQFF. The CDR3 bases are TGTGCCAGCAGTTTTGAGGCGGGGGTGACATACAATGAGCAGTTCTTC. Full variable domain (remainder filled in from reference TRBV28 and TRBJ2-1): DVKVTQSSRYLVKRTGEKVFLECVQDMDHENMFWYRQDPGLGLRLIYFSYDVKMKEKGDIPEGYSVSREKKERFSLILESASTNQTSMYLCASSFEAGVTYNEQFFGPGTRLTVL.

The V call is TRBV19, the J call TRBJ2-1; tentatively, D is TRBD1 (5 bases). Germline V gene lookup returns CDR1 LNHDA and CDR2 SQIVND (reference sequence). The V gene lost 5 bases and the J gene lost 9 bases, with 14 bases spanning the gap. This CDR3 comprises 13 residues. The CDR3 loop is CASSWTRLSEQFF. Here the CDR3 DNA reads TGTGCCAGTAGTTGGACACGTCTCAGTGAGCAGTTCTTC.

This clonotype was picked up many times. The chain carries TRBV10-3 and TRBJ2-7; no definite D call. Trimming removed 7 bases at V and 3 bases at J, with 10 bases between. Per the germline V gene, CDR1 is ENHRY and CDR2 is SYGVKD. This CDR3 spans 12 amino acids. CDR3: CAIMDEIYEQYF. DNA for the CDR3: TGTGCCATCATGGACGAAATCTACGAGCAGTACTTC.